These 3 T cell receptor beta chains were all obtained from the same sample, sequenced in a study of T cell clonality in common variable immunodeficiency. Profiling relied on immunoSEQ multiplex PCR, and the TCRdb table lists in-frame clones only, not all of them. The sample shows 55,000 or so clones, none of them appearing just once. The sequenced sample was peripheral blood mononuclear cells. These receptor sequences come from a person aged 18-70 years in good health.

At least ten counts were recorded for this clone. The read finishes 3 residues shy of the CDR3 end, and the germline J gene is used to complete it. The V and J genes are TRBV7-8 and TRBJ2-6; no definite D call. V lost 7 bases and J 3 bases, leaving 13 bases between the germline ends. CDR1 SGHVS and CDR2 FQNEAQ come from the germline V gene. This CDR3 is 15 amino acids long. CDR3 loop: CASTERRLGANVLTF. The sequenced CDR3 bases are TGTGCCAGCACCGAAAGAAGACTTGGGGCCAACGTC.

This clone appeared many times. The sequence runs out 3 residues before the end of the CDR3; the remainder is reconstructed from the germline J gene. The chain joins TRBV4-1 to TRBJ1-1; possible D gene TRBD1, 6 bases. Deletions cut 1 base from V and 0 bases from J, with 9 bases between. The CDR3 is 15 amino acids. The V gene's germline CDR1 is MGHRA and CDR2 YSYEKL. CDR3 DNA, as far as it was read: TGCGCCAGCAGCCAAGGGCAGGGGATGAACACTGAA. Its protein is CASSQGQGMNTE. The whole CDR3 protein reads CASSQGQGMNTEAFF.

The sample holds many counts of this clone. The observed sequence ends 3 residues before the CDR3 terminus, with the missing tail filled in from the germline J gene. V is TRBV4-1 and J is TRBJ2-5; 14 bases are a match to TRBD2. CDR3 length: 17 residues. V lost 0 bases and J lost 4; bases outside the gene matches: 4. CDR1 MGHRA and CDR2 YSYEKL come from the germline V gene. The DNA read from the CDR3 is TGCGCCAGCAGCCAAGAAGGGACTAGCGGGAGCCCAGAGACC. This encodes CASSQEGTSGSPET. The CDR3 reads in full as CASSQEGTSGSPETQYF.